The 17 T cell receptor beta chains reported below all come from one sample, sequenced in a study of OX40 agonist ivuxolimab in advanced cancers. Clones were read by immunoSEQ multiplex PCR, and TCRdb kept only the in-frame ones, dropping some. In the table there are tens of thousands of clones, 88% of which are singletons. This specimen consisted of CD4+ or CD8+ T cells sorted from blood, obtained in a trial of the OX40 agonist ivuxolimab. Source of these receptors: an adult with an advanced solid tumor such as melanoma, head and neck, liver or kidney cancer.

The DNA of the CDR3 is TGTGCCAGCAGCGCGACCGGGGTACAGAGCTCCTACAATGAGCAGTTCTTC. Encoded protein: CASSATGVQSSYNEQFF. The genes are TRBV5-6 and TRBJ2-1; D perhaps matches TRBD2 (5 bases). CDR1 and CDR2 from the germline V gene are SGHDT and YYEEEE. Trimming took 4 bases from V and 0 from J, leaving 17 bases between them. The CDR3 sequence is 17 residues long.

The chain employs TRBV9 and TRBJ2-2; 8 bases line up with TRBD1. CDR3 length: 14 residues. The germline gives CDR1 SGDLS, CDR2 YYNGEE. The J segment lost 3 bases and the V segment lost 4 bases, leaving 2 bases of the junction unmatched. The CDR3 DNA sequence: TGTGCCAGCAGCACAGGGGGATACACCGGGGAGCTGTTTTTT. Amino acids: CASSTGGYTGELFF.

This clone was seen only a few times. A junction end diverges from the germline sequence, so it may reflect a read error. This chain uses TRBV7-7 with TRBJ2-2; D call uncertain. The germline V gene has CDR1 SSHAT and CDR2 FNYEAQ (reference sequence). The CDR3 has 14 residues. In DNA form, the CDR3 reads TGTGCTAGCAGACCTGGGCAGACCGCCGGGGAGCTGTTTTTT. Translating it yields CASRPGQTAGELFF.

The rearrangement uses TRBV28 and TRBJ1-5, with D hard to call. The length of the CDR3 is 12 residues. Germline V gene data show CDR1 as MDHEN and CDR2 as SYDVKM. The V and J ends lost 4 bases and 7 bases respectively, with 8 bases between them. This chain's CDR3 is CASSWAGQPQHF. CDR3 nucleotide sequence: TGTGCCAGCAGTTGGGCGGGGCAGCCCCAGCATTTT.

This chain joins TRBV7-3 and TRBJ2-3, with no clear D. The CDR3 extends over 14 amino acids. The germline V gene encodes CDR1 SGHTA and CDR2 FQGTGA. The V and J ends lost 1 base and 4 bases respectively, with 9 bases between them. The CDR3 DNA sequence: TGTGCCAGCAGCTTAATACGCGTTTCAGATACGCAGTATTTT. Translating it yields CASSLIRVSDTQYF. The full variable domain, with the rest looked up from reference TRBV7-3 and TRBJ2-3, is GAGVSQTPSNKVTEKGKYVELRCDPISGHTALYWYRQSLGQGPEFLIYFQGTGAADDSGLPNDRFFAVRPEGSVSTLKIQRTERGDSAVYLCASSLIRVSDTQYFGPGTRLTVL.

The gene calls are TRBV5-4 and TRBJ2-5; no reliable D call. CDR3 length equals 12 residues. Germline CDR1 is SGHNT and CDR2 is YYREEE (reference sequence). The V and J ends lost 5 bases and 0 bases respectively, with 5 bases between them. As DNA, the CDR3 is TGTGCCAGCAGTTCGTACCAAGAGACCCAGTACTTC. This sequence encodes CASSSYQETQYF. Filled out from reference TRBV5-4 and TRBJ2-5, the complete variable domain reads ETGVTQSPTHLIKTRGQQVTLRCSSQSGHNTVSWYQQALGQGPQFIFQYYREEENGRGNFPPRFSGLQFPNYSSELNVNALELDDSALYLCASSSYQETQYFGPGTRLLVL.

This chain links TRBV19 with TRBJ2-4; D is perhaps TRBD2 (6 bases). The V and J ends lost 5 bases and 2 bases respectively, with 19 bases between them. CDR1 and CDR2 from the germline V gene are LNHDA and SQIVND (reference sequence). The CDR3 has 17 residues. The CDR3 here is CASSPRTTLLSKNIQYF. CDR3 sequence (DNA): TGTGCCAGTAGTCCCAGGACTACCCTTCTGTCCAAAAACATTCAGTACTTC. Together with reference TRBV19 and TRBJ2-4, the CDR3 gives the full variable domain: DGGITQSPKYLFRKEGQNVTLSCEQNLNHDAMYWYRQDPGQGLRLIYYSQIVNDFQKGDIAEGYSVSREKKESFPLTVTSAQKNPTAFYLCASSPRTTLLSKNIQYFGAGTRLSVL.

This chain uses TRBV9 with TRBJ2-5; TRBD1 agrees at 7 bases. Germline V gene data show CDR1 as SGDLS and CDR2 as YYNGEE. Trimming removed 3 bases from V and 5 bases from J; junction bases left unmatched: 4. The CDR3 spans 13 residues. Here the CDR3 reads CASSAVQGETQYF. Written as DNA, the CDR3 is TGTGCCAGCAGCGCTGTACAGGGGGAGACCCAGTACTTC.

The genes are TRBV5-4 and TRBJ2-5; D call uncertain. This CDR3 has 12 residues. V dropped 4 bases and J dropped 5 bases, with 9 bases sitting between them. Germline-derived CDR1 and CDR2 are SGHNT and YYREEE (reference sequence). The CDR3 reads CASSRTSETQYF. CDR3 nucleotides: TGTGCCAGCAGCCGGACGAGTGAGACCCAGTACTTC.

The V and J genes are TRBV5-8 and TRBJ1-5; the D gene is possibly TRBD1 (6 bases). Trimming cost V 1 base and J 2 bases, with 16 bases left between them. CDR3 length equals 17 residues. CDR1 and CDR2 (germline): SGHTS, YDEGEE. The CDR3 DNA reads as TGTGCCAGCAGCTTGACAGGGAGAGGGTCAGGCAATCAGCCCCAGCATTTT. This codes for CASSLTGRGSGNQPQHF.

This CDR3 is CASSQTRGGPHNEQFF. In nucleotides, the CDR3 is TGTGCCAGCAGCCAGACGAGGGGGGGGCCCCACAATGAGCAGTTCTTC. V usage is TRBV2 and J usage is TRBJ2-1; TRBD2 might be the D (7 bases). Germline CDR1 reads SNHLY; CDR2 reads FYNNEI. V lost 6 bases and J lost 5, with 20 bases in between. The CDR3 contains 16 residues.

This chain uses TRBV19 with TRBJ1-5; D gene uncertain. Germline assignment: CDR1 LNHDA and CDR2 SQIVND (reference sequence). The CDR3 consists of 15 residues. Deletions cut 5 bases from V and 0 bases from J, with 11 bases between. The CDR3 sequence: CASSPRRHSNQPQHF. CDR3 sequence (DNA): TGTGCCAGTAGTCCACGACGGCATAGCAATCAGCCCCAGCATTTT.

This clone was detected only once. The chain combines TRBV6-5 with TRBJ1-2, with 11 bases aligning to TRBD1. CDR1 and CDR2 (germline): MNHEY, SVGAGI. CDR3 size: 14 residues. V gave up 6 bases and J gave up 8 bases; unmatched junction bases: 8. CDR3: CASRSPGQGDGYTF. CDR3 DNA sequence: TGTGCCAGCAGAAGTCCGGGACAGGGGGACGGCTACACCTTC.

DNA for the CDR3: TGTGCCAGCAGTGCCATGGGGAGCAGTCATACGCAGTATTTT. It specifies CASSAMGSSHTQYF. This rearrangement joins TRBV25-1 to TRBJ2-3, with a possible D match to TRBD2 (5 bases). Germline V gene data show CDR1 as MGHDK and CDR2 as SYGVNS. Trimming took 4 bases from V and 7 from J, leaving 15 bases between them. The CDR3 loop spans 14 amino acids.

This rearrangement joins TRBV5-1 to TRBJ1-4; maybe TRBD1 (5 bases). Trimming removed 4 bases from V and 7 bases from J, with 17 bases in between. CDR3 length equals 15 residues. Germline CDR1 reads SGHRS; CDR2 reads YFSETQ. The CDR3, as DNA: TGCGCCAGCAGCCCGACTCAGGGCGTGGGTGAAAAACTGTTTTTT. Protein: CASSPTQGVGEKLFF.

V usage is TRBV7-8 and J usage is TRBJ2-4, with D uncertain. V was shortened by 5 bases and J by 0 bases, with 14 bases between the two germline ends. Germline lookup yields CDR1 SGHVS and CDR2 FQNEAQ. The CDR3 totals 16 residues. CDR3 sequence reads: CASSPEPRTAKNIQYF. CDR3 DNA: TGTGCCAGCAGCCCGGAACCAAGGACAGCCAAAAACATTCAGTACTTC.

The V and J genes are TRBV19 and TRBJ2-7; D possibly corresponds to TRBD1 (5 bases). CDR3 length: 12 amino acids. V was pared by 1 base and J by 5 bases, with 6 bases between. Per germline, CDR1 LNHDA and CDR2 SQIVND (reference sequence). This CDR3 is CASSIVGDEQYF. The CDR3, as DNA: TGTGCCAGTAGTATAGTAGGGGACGAGCAGTACTTC. The variable domain in full, with the rest retrieved from reference TRBV19 and TRBJ2-7, is DGGITQSPKYLFRKEGQNVTLSCEQNLNHDAMYWYRQDPGQGLRLIYYSQIVNDFQKGDIAEGYSVSREKKESFPLTVTSAQKNPTAFYLCASSIVGDEQYFGPGTRLTVT.